In its sample, the clone carrying this TCR beta chain was seen once. Its antigen is still unknown. PCR used 60 Vbeta primers and 13 Jbeta primers. Sequencing used immunoSEQ multiplex PCR; TCRdb keeps in-frame clones, though not all of them. The sample includes 170,000 or so clones, 65% to 85% of them seen just once. V was cut by 3 bases and J by 0 bases, with 14 bases left in between. Germline V gene sequence: CDR1 KGHSH, CDR2 LQKENI. The CDR3 sequence is 16 residues long. The sample comes from a study of cytomegalovirus exposure and HLA in healthy donors. Study-wide findings and caveats: Exclusion as indistinguishable affected some V segments, including TRBV6-2 and TRBV6-3. Later analysis identified a missense DCLRE1C variant that was linked to TCR beta V- and J-gene trimming. Later findings reportedly placed an Asian-associated ancestry cluster below the approximately 670-donor mean for N-insertions.

Sample: PBMCs. The rearrangement uses TRBV18 and TRBJ1-1, with D maybe TRBD1 (5 bases). This clonotype was obtained from a woman aged 50 to 65 in good health and CMV-seropositive. The CDR3 loop is CASSPGDGGLNTEAFF. The CDR3 coding sequence is TGTGCCAGCTCACCGGGCGATGGGGGGTTGAACACTGAAGCTTTCTTT.